This TCR beta chain is from a study of spatial heterogeneity in lung cancer. General observations from the study: Mutation tallies in tumors tracked expanded intratumoral alpha and beta TCR counts.

This CDR3 spans 18 amino acids. Sample time point: sample taken at primary tumor resection. This clonotype was counted ten times or more. Its antigen remains unidentified. From the 5' RACE reads, TCRdb called clonotypes with MiXCR, one entry per CDR3 protein. This sample has about 100,000 distinct CDR3 sequences, with approximately 4.7% found just once. The origin of this receptor is a male donor with early-stage non-small cell lung cancer. The starting material was lung tumor tissue, obtained at surgery. The chain carries TRBV21-1 and TRBJ2-4; the table's D gene call, TRBD1, was not cross checked with the DNA. TRBV21-1 is listed as a pseudogene. This CDR3 reads CASRRSDTGLLAKNIQYF. In DNA, the CDR3 is TGTGCCAGCAGAAGAAGTGACACGGGTCTGCTAGCCAAAAACATTCAGTACTTC.